The 29 T cell receptor beta chains in this list originate from one sample, sequenced in a study of blood T cells in healthy people across ages. The second PCR ran about 6 to 12 cycles with a sample-barcoded 5' primer and J-beta primers. TCRdb ran MiXCR on the 5' RACE reads and lists one entry per CDR3 protein. The sample carries 1.2 million to 1.5 million distinct CDR3 sequences, 59% recorded once. The material sequenced was blood. These TCRs come from a man aged 18 to 35 in good health.

This clonotype was seen a few times. The rearrangement joins TRBV6-5 to TRBJ2-1, with 8 bases lining up with TRBD1. The J segment lost 9 bases and the V segment lost 5 bases, leaving 3 bases of the junction unmatched. Germline V lookup: CDR1 MNHEY, CDR2 SVGAGI. This CDR3 is 12 amino acids long. The DNA of the CDR3 is TGTGCCAGCAGTCACGACAGGGGTGAGCAGTTCTTC. The encoded protein is CASSHDRGEQFF.

This clonotype appeared a few times. V and J are TRBV7-2 and TRBJ2-3; D gene ambiguous. This CDR3 comprises 14 residues. Germline values: CDR1 SGHTA, CDR2 FQGNSA. V was clipped by 2 bases and J by 5 bases, with 11 bases between them. The CDR3 region is CASSLRPGLDTQYF. The DNA of the CDR3 is TGTGCCAGCAGCTTACGTCCCGGCCTAGATACGCAGTATTTT.

J is TRBJ2-5 and V is TRBV4-3; D might be TRBD1 (6 bases). V dropped 5 bases and J dropped 3 bases, with 13 bases sitting between them. Per the germline V gene, CDR1 is LGHNA and CDR2 is YSLEER. This CDR3 spans 14 amino acids. The CDR3 nucleotides read TGCGCCAGCAGCAAGTCAGGGGCTGAAGAGACCCAGTACTTC. It specifies CASSKSGAEETQYF.

V is TRBV10-3 and J is TRBJ1-2; 9 bases fit TRBD1. CDR1 and CDR2 from the germline V gene are ENHRY and SYGVKD. The CDR3 consists of 15 residues. The V and J ends lost 6 bases and 6 bases, in that order; junction bases with no gene match: 11. As DNA, the CDR3 is TGTGCCATCAGAAACCGGGACAGGGCAGTCGATGGCTACACCTTC. This encodes CAIRNRDRAVDGYTF.

The CDR3 nucleotides read TGTGCCAGCAGCCCACCTGGACAGACTAACTATGGCTACACCTTC. Translated, it gives CASSPPGQTNYGYTF. The V call is TRBV7-2, the J call TRBJ1-2; D may be TRBD1 (6 bases). V lost 5 bases and J lost 0, with 13 bases in between. CDR3 length equals 15 residues. Germline CDR1 and CDR2: SGHTA and FQGNSA.

This rearrangement joins TRBV20-1 to TRBJ2-7; 9 bases match TRBD2. This CDR3 is built from 13 residues. Germline V gene sequence: CDR1 DFQATT, CDR2 SNEGSKA (reference sequence). V dropped 0 bases and J dropped 6; count of bases not matched to a gene: 3. The CDR3 here is CSARDELAGEQYF. The CDR3 nucleotides read TGCAGTGCTAGAGATGAACTAGCGGGCGAGCAGTACTTC.

This CDR3 reads CSARPVFVGYGYTF. The DNA for the CDR3 is TGCAGTGCTAGACCCGTATTCGTCGGCTATGGCTACACCTTC. J is TRBJ1-2 and V is TRBV20-1, with no clear D. Per germline, CDR1 DFQATT and CDR2 SNEGSKA (reference sequence). The CDR3 length is 14 residues. Trimming removed 2 bases from V and 4 bases from J, with 14 bases in between.

This chain connects TRBV20-1 to TRBJ1-4; a possible D gene is TRBD1 (5 bases). Germline CDR1 reads DFQATT; CDR2 reads SNEGSKA (reference sequence). V was pared by 5 bases and J by 6 bases, with 10 bases between. The CDR3 has 12 amino acids. CDR3 nucleotides: TGCAGTGCTTGGGGCGGTTATGAAAAACTGTTTTTT. Its protein is CSAWGGYEKLFF.

The J gene is TRBJ1-5, the V gene TRBV12-5, with D possibly TRBD1 on 6 matching bases. The CDR3 is 16 residues long. V was trimmed by 7 bases and J by 3 bases, leaving 19 bases between them. Germline V gene lookup returns CDR1 LGHNT and CDR2 FRNRAP. The CDR3 reads CASDRRGVGANQPQHF. The CDR3 nucleotides are TGTGCTAGTGACCGACGGGGCGTGGGGGCCAATCAGCCCCAGCATTTT.

This chain uses TRBV29-1 with TRBJ2-5, with a tentative D call TRBD1 (6 bases). Trimming removed 3 bases at V and 0 bases at J, with 11 bases between. The CDR3 runs to 14 residues. The germline gives CDR1 SQVTM, CDR2 ANQGSEA. The CDR3 here is CSVEDSEYQETQYF. In DNA, the CDR3 is TGCAGCGTTGAGGACAGCGAGTACCAAGAGACCCAGTACTTC.

The chain recombines TRBV30 with TRBJ1-6; the D is unclear. The CDR3 spans 12 residues. V lost 3 bases and J 13 bases, leaving 13 bases between the germline ends. Germline CDR1 reads GTSNPN; CDR2 reads SVGIG (reference sequence). In nucleotides, the CDR3 is TGTGCCTGGAGAACACAAACAACGCCCCTCCACTTT. It encodes CAWRTQTTPLHF.

This clonotype has just a few counts. This rearrangement joins TRBV20-1 to TRBJ1-4; D is perhaps TRBD1 (6 bases). The CDR3 totals 13 residues. Trimming took 4 bases from V and 1 from J, leaving 7 bases between them. CDR1 is DFQATT and CDR2 is SNEGSKA in the germline V gene (reference sequence). The DNA for the CDR3 is TGCAGTGCTACGACAGGAACTAATGAAAAACTGTTTTTT. Translating it yields CSATTGTNEKLFF.

CDR3 residues: CASSDPLKDIHTGELFF. The CDR3 nucleotides read TGTGCCAGCAGTGATCCGTTGAAGGACATTCACACCGGGGAGCTGTTTTTT. V and J are TRBV25-1 and TRBJ2-2; possibly TRBD1 for D (5 bases). The germline gives CDR1 MGHDK, CDR2 SYGVNS. This CDR3 region has 17 residues. Trimming removed 3 bases at V and 3 bases at J, with 17 bases between. Using reference TRBV25-1 and TRBJ2-2 for the parts outside the CDR3, the full variable domain is EADIYQTPRYLVIGTGKKITLECSQTMGHDKMYWYQQDPGMELHLIHYSYGVNSTEKGDLSSESTVSRIRTEHFPLTLESARPSHTSQYLCASSDPLKDIHTGELFFGEGSRLTVL.

The rearrangement joins TRBV6-2 or TRBV6-3 to TRBJ2-2; possibly TRBD1 for D (6 bases). CDR1 and CDR2 (germline): MNHEY, SVGEGT. Trimming removed 2 bases at V and 1 base at J, with 8 bases between. The CDR3 is 15 residues long. The CDR3 DNA sequence: TGTGCCAGCAGTTACGTACAGGGGAACACCGGGGAGCTGTTTTTT. Its protein is CASSYVQGNTGELFF.

This clonotype has a count of ten or more. The gene calls are TRBV7-9 and TRBJ2-2; D not resolved. The length of the CDR3 is 11 residues. Germline assignment: CDR1 SEHNR and CDR2 FQNEAQ (reference sequence). V was pared by 7 bases and J by 2 bases, with 2 bases between. The CDR3 is CASTNTGELFF. The DNA for the CDR3 is TGTGCCAGCACCAACACCGGGGAGCTGTTTTTT.

The chain uses TRBV4-1 and TRBJ1-1; 7 positions agree with TRBD1. CDR1 is MGHRA and CDR2 is YSYEKL in the germline V gene. Trimming at V came to 0 bases and at J to 4 bases, leaving 5 bases not matched to a gene. The length of the CDR3 is 15 residues. DNA for the CDR3: TGCGCCAGCAGCCAAGAGACAGGGCGTATCACTGAAGCTTTCTTT. Protein: CASSQETGRITEAFF.

There are a few counts of this clonotype. The V call is TRBV3-1, the J call TRBJ2-7; D is unresolved. The CDR3 runs 13 residues. Per germline, CDR1 LGHDT and CDR2 YNNKEL (reference sequence). V lost 4 bases and J 2 bases, leaving 9 bases between the germline ends. The CDR3 coding sequence is TGTGCCAGCAGCCCTTTAACAGCCTACGAGCAGTACTTC. Residues: CASSPLTAYEQYF.

The chain carries TRBV7-2 and TRBJ2-1; D is possibly TRBD1 or TRBD2 (5 bases each). The J call may be incorrect, as the DNA end agrees better with TRBJ2-7. CDR3 length: 15 residues. Germline assignment: CDR1 SGHTA and CDR2 FQGNSA. As DNA, the CDR3 is TGTGCCGGCGCCGGGACCTCAAAGCTTGCCTACGAGCAGTACTTC. As protein: CAGAGTSKLAYEQYF.

The chain uses TRBV24-1 and TRBJ2-3; D is perhaps TRBD2 (6 bases). Trimming removed 3 bases from V and 4 bases from J, with 22 bases in between. Per germline, CDR1 KGHDR and CDR2 SFDVKD. The CDR3 loop spans 18 amino acids. CDR3 region: CATSDMGRAGPVPDTQYF. The CDR3 nucleotides are TGTGCCACCAGTGATATGGGGCGTGCGGGGCCGGTCCCAGATACGCAGTATTTT.

This chain links TRBV20-1 with TRBJ2-7; 7 positions match TRBD1. The J call may be mistaken, given a closer DNA end match to TRBJ2-5. Germline values: CDR1 DFQATT, CDR2 SNEGSKA (reference sequence). This CDR3 has 15 amino acids. The chain's CDR3 is CSAAHRQGQWETQYF. The CDR3 bases are TGCAGTGCGGCCCACCGACAGGGACAGTGGGAGACCCAGTACTTC.

This clonotype has a single count. The V call is TRBV18, the J call TRBJ2-3, with D unresolved. Germline CDR1 KGHSH, CDR2 LQKENI. V lost 0 bases, J lost 0 bases, and 10 bases lay in between. The CDR3 is 16 amino acids. As DNA, the CDR3 is TGTGCCAGCTCACCACCGGCCGGGCGTAGCACAGATACGCAGTATTTT. Residues: CASSPPAGRSTDTQYF.

The rearrangement joins TRBV10-3 to TRBJ1-2; 9 positions match TRBD1. The CDR3 has 14 amino acids. After removal of 7 bases from V and 4 bases from J, the junction contained 7 bases not matched to a gene. CDR1 is ENHRY and CDR2 is SYGVKD in the germline V gene. The CDR3 reads CAIMPTGGLYGYTF. The CDR3 nucleotides are TGTGCCATCATGCCAACAGGGGGCCTCTATGGCTACACCTTC.

DNA for the CDR3: TGTGCCAGCAGCCCGCCCCAGTGGGCGGGCACAGATACGCAGTATTTT. Its protein product is CASSPPQWAGTDTQYF. This chain links TRBV7-2 with TRBJ2-3, with D uncertain. The CDR3 runs to 16 residues. Germline loops: CDR1 SGHTA, CDR2 FQGNSA. V lost 5 bases and J 1 base, leaving 16 bases between the germline ends.

The V gene is TRBV4-1, the J gene TRBJ2-7; D is uncertain. The length of the CDR3 is 15 residues. Germline V gene sequence: CDR1 MGHRA, CDR2 YSYEKL. V was shortened by 1 base and J by 2 bases, with 12 bases between the two germline ends. This chain's CDR3 is CASSQAQGPTYEQYF. CDR3 sequence (DNA): TGCGCCAGCAGCCAAGCCCAAGGACCGACCTACGAGCAGTACTTC.

The chain employs TRBV5-6 and TRBJ2-7, with D unclear. Judging by the DNA end, TRBJ2-5 fits better; the J call may be wrong. The germline CDR1 and CDR2 sequences are SGHDT and YYEEEE. CDR3 size: 14 residues. Here the CDR3 reads CASSLYGRTETQYF. CDR3 DNA sequence: TGTGCCAGCAGCTTGTACGGCAGGACGGAGACCCAGTACTTC.

The V call is TRBV12-3 or TRBV12-4, the J call TRBJ2-3; perhaps TRBD2 as D (5 bases). This CDR3 has 15 residues. V was clipped by 7 bases and J by 14 bases, with 28 bases between them. The chain's CDR3 is CASTPMRAPGGSGYF. The CDR3 nucleotides read TGTGCCAGCACCCCAATGCGGGCCCCCGGTGGTTCGGGGTATTTT.

This clonotype was counted only a few times. The chain has TRBV10-3 and TRBJ2-1, with D perhaps matching TRBD2 (5 bases). CDR1 and CDR2 (germline): ENHRY, SYGVKD. The germline V and J ends were trimmed by 2 bases and 4 bases, with 12 bases remaining between them. The CDR3 is 15 amino acids. In DNA, the CDR3 is TGTGCCATCAGTGAGGATTGGCGGGCGTACAATGAGCAGTTCTTC. It specifies CAISEDWRAYNEQFF.

This sequence joins TRBV3-1 and TRBJ2-7; tentatively, D is TRBD1 or TRBD2 (6 bases each). With 2 bases removed from V and 0 bases from J, the gap between germline ends came to 20 bases. The CDR3 totals 18 residues. Germline V gene data show CDR1 as LGHDT and CDR2 as YNNKEL (reference sequence). CDR3 amino acids: CASSQLNGGRQGSYEQYF. DNA for the CDR3: TGTGCCAGCAGCCAATTAAACGGGGGCCGGCAAGGCTCCTACGAGCAGTACTTC.

In its sample, this clonotype was seen once. The gene calls are TRBV28 and TRBJ2-2; the D gene is possibly TRBD1 (5 bases). The germline gives CDR1 MDHEN, CDR2 SYDVKM. CDR3 length equals 14 residues. V lost 5 bases to trimming and J lost 4 bases, with 11 bases between them. CDR3 protein: CASSVFDSTGELFF. DNA of the CDR3: TGTGCCAGCAGTGTCTTCGACAGCACCGGGGAGCTGTTTTTT.